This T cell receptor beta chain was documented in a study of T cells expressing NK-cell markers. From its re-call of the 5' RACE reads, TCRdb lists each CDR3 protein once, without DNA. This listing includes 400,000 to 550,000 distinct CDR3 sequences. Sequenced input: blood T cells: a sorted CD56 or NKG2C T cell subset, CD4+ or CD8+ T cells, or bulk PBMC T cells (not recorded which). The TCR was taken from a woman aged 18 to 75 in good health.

CDR3 in amino acids: CASSPNSGGGQETQYF. This sequence joins TRBV11-2 and TRBJ2-5; TCRdb gives TRBD2 as the D gene, but with no DNA this cannot be confirmed. There are 16 residues in the CDR3. Looked up from germline, CDR1 is SGHAT and CDR2 is FQNNGV.